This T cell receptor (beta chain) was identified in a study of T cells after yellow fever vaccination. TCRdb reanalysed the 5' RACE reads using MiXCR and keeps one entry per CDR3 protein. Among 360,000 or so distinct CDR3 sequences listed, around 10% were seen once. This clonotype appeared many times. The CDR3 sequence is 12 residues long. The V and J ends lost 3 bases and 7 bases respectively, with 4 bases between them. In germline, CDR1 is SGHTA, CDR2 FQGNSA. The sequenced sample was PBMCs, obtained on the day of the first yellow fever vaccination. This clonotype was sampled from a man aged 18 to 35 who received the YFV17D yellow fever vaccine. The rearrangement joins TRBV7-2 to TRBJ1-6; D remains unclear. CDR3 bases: TGTGCCAGCAGCTTGACGAATTCACCCCTCCACTTT. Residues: CASSLTNSPLHF. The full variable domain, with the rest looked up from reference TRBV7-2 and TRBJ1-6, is GAGVSQSPSNKVTEKGKDVELRCDPISGHTALYWYRQSLGQGLEFLIYFQGNSAPDKSGLPSDRFSAERTGGSVSTLTIQRTQQEDSAVYLCASSLTNSPLHFGNGTRLTVT.